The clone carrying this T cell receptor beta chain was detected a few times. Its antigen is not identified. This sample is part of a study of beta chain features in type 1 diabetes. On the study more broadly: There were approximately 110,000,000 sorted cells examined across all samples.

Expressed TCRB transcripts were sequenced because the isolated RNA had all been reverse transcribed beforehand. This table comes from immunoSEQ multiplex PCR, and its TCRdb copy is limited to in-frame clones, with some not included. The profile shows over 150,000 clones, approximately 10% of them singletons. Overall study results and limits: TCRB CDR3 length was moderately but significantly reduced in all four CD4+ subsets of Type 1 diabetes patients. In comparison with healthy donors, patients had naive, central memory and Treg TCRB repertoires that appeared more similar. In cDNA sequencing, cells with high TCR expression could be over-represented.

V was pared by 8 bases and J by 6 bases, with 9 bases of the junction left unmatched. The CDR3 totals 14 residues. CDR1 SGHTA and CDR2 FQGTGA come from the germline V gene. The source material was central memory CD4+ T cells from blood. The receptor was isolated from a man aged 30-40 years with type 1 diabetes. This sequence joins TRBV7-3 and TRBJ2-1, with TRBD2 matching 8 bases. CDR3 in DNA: TGTGCCAGCGGGCTTACCGGGACTAGCAATGAGCAGTTCTTC. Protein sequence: CASGLTGTSNEQFF.